What follows are 19 T cell receptor beta chains derived from one specimen sequenced in a study of cytomegalovirus exposure and HLA in healthy donors. The table came from immunoSEQ multiplex PCR; TCRdb's copy has only in-frame clones and leaves some out. The data show over 200,000 clones, around 88% seen once. The sample consisted of PBMCs. These receptor sequences come from a woman between 18 and 29 years old in good health and CMV-seronegative.

The chain joins TRBV5-1 to TRBJ2-1; D is possibly TRBD2 (6 bases). The germline gives CDR1 SGHRS, CDR2 YFSETQ. Trimming shortened V by 3 bases and J by 8 bases, and 15 bases separated the two germline ends. CDR3 length: 14 residues. CDR3 coding DNA: TGCGCCAGCAGCTCGGGACTTAGAGTCTATGAGCAGTTCTTC. The encoded protein is CASSSGLRVYEQFF.

CDR3 in DNA: TGTGCCAGCAAAGGCCCGGGGGGGCAGCAGCCCCAGCATTTT. Amino acid sequence: CASKGPGGQQPQHF. The chain uses TRBV28 and TRBJ1-5, with D possibly matching TRBD1 (6 bases). This CDR3 has 14 amino acids. The V end was cut by 7 bases, the J end by 7 bases, with 17 bases between. Looked up from germline, CDR1 is MDHEN and CDR2 is SYDVKM.

This sequence joins TRBV27 and TRBJ1-2, with no clear D. Germline V gene lookup returns CDR1 MNHEY and CDR2 SMNVEV (reference sequence). This CDR3 is built from 16 residues. V lost 5 bases, J lost 0 bases, and 16 bases lay in between. The CDR3 loop is CASSPRTGVTNYGYTF. The CDR3 DNA is TGTGCCAGCAGTCCACGGACGGGAGTAACTAACTATGGCTACACCTTC.

The chain carries TRBV6-6 and TRBJ2-5, with TRBD2 matching 13 bases. There are 16 residues in the CDR3. Germline V lookup: CDR1 MNHNY, CDR2 SVGAGI (reference sequence). J gave up 5 bases and V 4 bases, and 7 bases lay outside the gene matches. CDR3 sequence: CASSWVLAGGGETQYF. DNA of the CDR3: TGTGCCAGCAGTTGGGTACTAGCGGGAGGGGGGGAGACCCAGTACTTC.

Comments on this clone: Other DNA sequences in this specimen translate into the identical CDR3. V usage is TRBV15 and J usage is TRBJ2-7; 7 bases map to TRBD1. Germline loops: CDR1 LNHNV, CDR2 YYDKDF (reference sequence). V shed 1 base, J shed 2 bases, and the junction held 2 bases outside the gene matches. This CDR3 contains 14 residues. CDR3 sequence reads: CATSRGQGAYEQYF. CDR3 nucleotide sequence: TGTGCCACCAGCAGAGGGCAGGGGGCCTACGAGCAGTACTTC.

The genes are TRBV10-3 and TRBJ2-5; 9 bases agree with TRBD2. Germline-derived CDR1 and CDR2 are ENHRY and SYGVKD. The CDR3 is made up of 17 amino acids. The V segment lost 0 bases and the J segment 5 bases; nucleotides outside the gene matches: 10. The CDR3 DNA follows: TGTGCCATCAGTGAGTCCCGGCTGGCGGGAGGGGTGGAGACCCAGTACTTC. Translation: CAISESRLAGGVETQYF.

The chain combines TRBV27 with TRBJ2-3; the match to TRBD1 covers 9 bases. Losses at the gene ends were 3 bases for V and 6 bases for J; bases not matched to a gene: 4. Germline CDR1 and CDR2: MNHEY and SMNVEV (reference sequence). The CDR3 consists of 14 residues. CDR3 DNA sequence: TGTGCCAGCAGTTTGGACAGGGGTAGTGATACGCAGTATTTT. The encoded protein is CASSLDRGSDTQYF.

The chain carries TRBV10-3 and TRBJ2-2, with 9 positions matching TRBD1. Germline V lookup: CDR1 ENHRY, CDR2 SYGVKD. Trimming took 7 bases from V and 4 from J; bases not matched to a gene: 7. The CDR3 has 15 amino acids. CDR3 in amino acids: CAITPGQGSTGELFF. The CDR3 bases are TGTGCCATCACCCCGGGACAGGGCAGCACCGGGGAGCTGTTTTTT.

The V call is TRBV5-1, the J call TRBJ2-7; 7 bases match TRBD1. CDR3 length: 14 amino acids. Trimming cost V 3 bases and J 7 bases; bases outside gene matches: 10. CDR1 is SGHRS and CDR2 is YFSETQ in the germline V gene. CDR3: CASSWGTDRREQYF. The DNA of the CDR3 is TGCGCCAGCAGCTGGGGGACAGACCGTAGGGAGCAGTACTTC.

The gene calls are TRBV19 and TRBJ2-3; 7 bases agree with TRBD1. The CDR3 is 16 residues long. Germline CDR1 reads LNHDA; CDR2 reads SQIVND (reference sequence). With 5 bases clipped from V and 1 base from J, the junction kept 9 bases outside the gene matches. CDR3 amino acids: CASSSRMGQRTDTQYF. In DNA form, the CDR3 reads TGTGCCAGTAGTTCCCGAATGGGACAGCGCACAGATACGCAGTATTTT.

The CDR3 DNA reads as TGTGCCAGCAGCTCATCAGGGACTAGCGGTATGTGGAGAAACATTCAGTACTTC. Protein sequence: CASSSSGTSGMWRNIQYF. The chain joins TRBV28 to TRBJ2-4, with 11 nucleotides matching TRBD2. Germline loops: CDR1 MDHEN, CDR2 SYDVKM. The length of the CDR3 is 18 residues. Trimming took 6 bases from V and 6 from J; bases not matched to a gene: 16.

The chain is built from TRBV27 and TRBJ1-1, with a weak D call TRBD1 (5 bases). Germline CDR1 and CDR2: MNHEY and SMNVEV (reference sequence). The V gene lost 6 bases and the J gene lost 1 base, with 12 bases spanning the gap. The CDR3 sequence is 14 residues long. The CDR3 is CASSQRGTNTEAFF. CDR3 nucleotide sequence: TGTGCCAGCAGCCAAAGGGGCACGAACACTGAAGCTTTCTTT.

The chain uses TRBV28 and TRBJ2-5; D is possibly TRBD2 (5 bases). CDR1 is MDHEN and CDR2 is SYDVKM in the germline V gene. V was trimmed by 2 bases and J by 2 bases, leaving 9 bases between them. This CDR3 spans 14 amino acids. The CDR3 DNA is TGTGCCAGCAGTTTAATGAGACTACAAGAGACCCAGTACTTC. This codes for CASSLMRLQETQYF.

The chain recombines TRBV7-6 with TRBJ1-3; maybe TRBD1 (5 bases). V lost 1 base and J 1 base, leaving 11 bases between the germline ends. Germline CDR1 reads SGHVS; CDR2 reads FNYEAQ. This CDR3 spans 16 amino acids. Here the CDR3 reads CASSLGTRASGNTIYF. CDR3 in DNA: TGTGCCAGCAGCTTAGGGACACGAGCGTCTGGAAACACCATATATTTT.

V and J are TRBV29-1 and TRBJ2-2, with 7 bases aligning to TRBD2. V shed 5 bases, J shed 5 bases, and the junction held 14 bases outside the gene matches. The CDR3 consists of 16 residues. Germline V gene lookup returns CDR1 SQVTM and CDR2 ANQGSEA. For the CDR3, the DNA is TGCAGCGTTTTGGTTATGGCGGGAGTTTATACCGGGGAGCTGTTTTTT. Translated, it gives CSVLVMAGVYTGELFF.

This clone was counted a few times. The rearrangement uses TRBV2 and TRBJ1-1, with D uncertain. Trimming left V 4 bases short and J 1 base short, with 7 bases between. Germline lookup yields CDR1 SNHLY and CDR2 FYNNEI. The CDR3 is made up of 13 amino acids. The chain's CDR3 is CASSGFRNTEAFF. CDR3 bases: TGTGCCAGCAGTGGGTTCAGGAACACTGAAGCTTTCTTT.

This chain joins TRBV7-9 and TRBJ1-5; D unresolved. This CDR3 is 13 amino acids long. Trimming cost V 1 base and J 5 bases, with 6 bases left between them. The germline V gene has CDR1 SEHNR and CDR2 FQNEAQ (reference sequence). CDR3 sequence (DNA): TGTGCCAGCAGCTTAGGGCCCGATCAGCCCCAGCATTTT. Translating gives CASSLGPDQPQHF.

V usage is TRBV19 and J usage is TRBJ1-2, with D tentatively TRBD1 (5 bases). The CDR3 is 12 residues long. V was trimmed by 6 bases and J by 7 bases, leaving 12 bases between them. CDR1 and CDR2 from the germline V gene are LNHDA and SQIVND (reference sequence). The CDR3 DNA sequence: TGTGCCAGTAGGCCGACAGACGGTGGCTACACCTTC. Translation gives CASRPTDGGYTF.

This chain links TRBV11-2 with TRBJ2-5; 7 bases match TRBD1. The germline CDR1 and CDR2 sequences are SGHAT and FQNNGV. Trimming removed 5 bases from V and 2 bases from J; junction bases left unmatched: 5. This CDR3 region has 14 residues. The CDR3 DNA reads TGTGCCAGCAGCCCCCCAGGGGGTCAAGAGACCCAGTACTTC. Translating it yields CASSPPGGQETQYF. Filled out from reference TRBV11-2 and TRBJ2-5, the complete variable domain reads EAGVAQSPRYKIIEKRQSVAFWCNPISGHATLYWYQQILGQGPKLLIQFQNNGVVDDSQLPKDRFSAERLKGVDSTLKIQPAKLEDSAVYLCASSPPGGQETQYFGPGTRLLVL.